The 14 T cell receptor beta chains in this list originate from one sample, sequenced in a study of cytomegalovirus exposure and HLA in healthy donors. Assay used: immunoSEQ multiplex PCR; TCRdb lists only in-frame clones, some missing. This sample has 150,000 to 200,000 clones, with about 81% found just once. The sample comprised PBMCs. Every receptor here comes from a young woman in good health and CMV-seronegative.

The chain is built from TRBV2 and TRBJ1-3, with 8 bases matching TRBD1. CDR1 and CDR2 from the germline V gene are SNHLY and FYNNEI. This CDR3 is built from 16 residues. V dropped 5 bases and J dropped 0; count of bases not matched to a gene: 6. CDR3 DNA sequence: TGTGCCAGCAGTCGAAGGACAGGGCCCTCTGGAAACACCATATATTTT. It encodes CASSRRTGPSGNTIYF. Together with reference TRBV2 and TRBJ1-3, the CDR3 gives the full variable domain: EPEVTQTPSHQVTQMGQEVILRCVPISNHLYFYWYRQILGQKVEFLVSFYNNEISEKSEIFDDQFSVERPDGSNFTLKIRSTKLEDSAMYFCASSRRTGPSGNTIYFGEGSWLTVV.

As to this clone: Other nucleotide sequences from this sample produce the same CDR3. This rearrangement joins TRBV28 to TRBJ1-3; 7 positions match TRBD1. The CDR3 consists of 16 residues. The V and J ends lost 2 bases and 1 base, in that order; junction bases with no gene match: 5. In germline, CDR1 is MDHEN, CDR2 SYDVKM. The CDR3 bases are TGTGCCAGCAGTTTAGGGGGGACAGTTTCTGGAAACACCATATATTTT. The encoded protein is CASSLGGTVSGNTIYF.

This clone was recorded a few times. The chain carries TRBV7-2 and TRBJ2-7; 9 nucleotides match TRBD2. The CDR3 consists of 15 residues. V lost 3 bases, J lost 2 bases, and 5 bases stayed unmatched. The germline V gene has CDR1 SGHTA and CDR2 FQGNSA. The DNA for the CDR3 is TGTGCCAGCAGCTTTTCTAGCGGGACCCCCTACGAGCAGTACTTC. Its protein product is CASSFSSGTPYEQYF.

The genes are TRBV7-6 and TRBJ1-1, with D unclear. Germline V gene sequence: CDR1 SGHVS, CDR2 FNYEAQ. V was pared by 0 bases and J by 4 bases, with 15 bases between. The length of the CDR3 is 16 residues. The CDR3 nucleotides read TGTGCCAGCAGCTTAGCGCAGGCGGGAATTCGCACTGAAGCTTTCTTT. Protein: CASSLAQAGIRTEAFF.

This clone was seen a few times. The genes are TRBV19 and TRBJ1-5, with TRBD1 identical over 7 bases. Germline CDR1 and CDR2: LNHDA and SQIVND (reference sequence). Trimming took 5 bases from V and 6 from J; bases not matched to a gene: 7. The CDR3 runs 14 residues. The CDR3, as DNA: TGTGCCAGTAGTCTCCTGACAGGGCCTCAGCCCCAGCATTTT. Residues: CASSLLTGPQPQHF.

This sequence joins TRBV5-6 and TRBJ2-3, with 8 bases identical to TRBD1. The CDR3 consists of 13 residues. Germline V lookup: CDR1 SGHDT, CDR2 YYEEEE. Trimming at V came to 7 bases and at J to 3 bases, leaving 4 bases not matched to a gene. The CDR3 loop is CASPGQGTDTQYF. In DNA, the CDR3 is TGTGCCAGCCCAGGACAGGGAACAGATACGCAGTATTTT.

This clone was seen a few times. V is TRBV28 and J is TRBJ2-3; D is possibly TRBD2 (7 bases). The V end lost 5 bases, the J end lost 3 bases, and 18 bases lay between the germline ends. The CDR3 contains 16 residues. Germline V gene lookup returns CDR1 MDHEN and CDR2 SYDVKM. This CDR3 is CASSRRGAASTDTQYF. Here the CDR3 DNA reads TGTGCCAGCAGTCGTCGGGGGGCGGCCTCAACAGATACGCAGTATTTT.

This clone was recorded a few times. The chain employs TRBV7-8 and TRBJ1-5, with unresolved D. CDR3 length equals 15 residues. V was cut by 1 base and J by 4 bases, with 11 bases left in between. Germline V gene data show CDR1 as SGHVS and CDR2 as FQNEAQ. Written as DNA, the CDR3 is TGTGCCAGCAGCTTAGGACGGGTCGGTAATCAGCCCCAGCATTTT. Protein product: CASSLGRVGNQPQHF.

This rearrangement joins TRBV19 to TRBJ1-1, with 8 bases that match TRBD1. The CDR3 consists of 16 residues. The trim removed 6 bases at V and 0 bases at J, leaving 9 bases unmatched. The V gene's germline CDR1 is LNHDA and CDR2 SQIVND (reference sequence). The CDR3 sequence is CASRGQGLPMNTEAFF. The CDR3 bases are TGTGCCAGTAGAGGACAGGGCTTGCCCATGAACACTGAAGCTTTCTTT.

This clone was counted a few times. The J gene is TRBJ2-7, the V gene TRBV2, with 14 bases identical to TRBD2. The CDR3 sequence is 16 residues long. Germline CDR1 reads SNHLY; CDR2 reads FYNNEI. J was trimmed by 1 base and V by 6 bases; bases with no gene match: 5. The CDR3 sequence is CASRQGTSGGSYEQYF. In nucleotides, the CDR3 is TGTGCCAGCAGGCAAGGGACTAGCGGGGGATCCTACGAGCAGTACTTC.

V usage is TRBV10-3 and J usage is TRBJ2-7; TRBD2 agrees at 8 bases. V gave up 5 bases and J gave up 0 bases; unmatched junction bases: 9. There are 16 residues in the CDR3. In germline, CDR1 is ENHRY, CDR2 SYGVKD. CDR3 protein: CAISRGGSGSSYEQYF. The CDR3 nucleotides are TGTGCCATCAGTCGCGGCGGAAGCGGGAGCTCCTACGAGCAGTACTTC.

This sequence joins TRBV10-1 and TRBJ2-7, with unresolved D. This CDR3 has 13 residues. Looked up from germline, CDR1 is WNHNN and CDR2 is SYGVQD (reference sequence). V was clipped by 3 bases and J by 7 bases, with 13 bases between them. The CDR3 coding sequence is TGCGCCAGCAGTGACTCCGACGCGCGGGAGCAGTACTTC. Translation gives CASSDSDAREQYF.

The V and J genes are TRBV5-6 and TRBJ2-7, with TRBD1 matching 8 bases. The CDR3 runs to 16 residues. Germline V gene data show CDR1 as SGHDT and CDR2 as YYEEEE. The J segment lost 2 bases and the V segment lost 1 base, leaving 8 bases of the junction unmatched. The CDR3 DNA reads TGTGCCAGCAGCTTGCTCGGGGACAGGCGAACCTACGAGCAGTACTTC. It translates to CASSLLGDRRTYEQYF. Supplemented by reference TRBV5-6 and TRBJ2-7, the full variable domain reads DAGVTQSPTHLIKTRGQQVTLRCSPKSGHDTVSWYQQALGQGPQFIFQYYEEEERQRGNFPDRFSGHQFPNYSSELNVNALLLGDSALYLCASSLLGDRRTYEQYFGPGTRLTVT.

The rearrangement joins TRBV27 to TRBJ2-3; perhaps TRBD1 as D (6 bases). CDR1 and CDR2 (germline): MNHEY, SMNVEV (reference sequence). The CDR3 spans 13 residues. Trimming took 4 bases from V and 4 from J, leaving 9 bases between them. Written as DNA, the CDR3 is TGTGCCAGCAGTTGGCAGGGGCCAGATACGCAGTATTTT. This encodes CASSWQGPDTQYF.